This section outlines one TCR beta chain sequence together with its context. These data come from a study of blood T cell repertoires in COVID-19. Study-wide context: Italy, Spain and the United States were the sources of the convalescent and acute COVID-19 samples. PBMCs, B-cell-depleted T cells, or T cells provided the cDNA or gDNA that made up the material.

In the original analysis: Using reference gene primer amplification, nucleated cell counts were estimated. Sequenced by immunoSEQ multiplex PCR; TCRdb stores in-frame clones only, minus some. V and J calls plus clone size are reproduced from that table; the DNA served to infer D and trimming. In the table there are about 82,000 clones, more than 75% of which are singletons. Trimming stripped 6 bases from V and 0 bases from J, with 8 bases between. This CDR3 is 14 amino acids long. Looked up from germline, CDR1 is LNHDA and CDR2 is SQIVND (reference sequence). V gene TRBV19 combines with J gene TRBJ2-2; D might be TRBD1 (6 bases). Sequenced: peripheral blood. The receptor was isolated from a man aged 50-59 years with active or convalescent COVID-19. The CDR3 is CASRTGSNTGELFF. CDR3 DNA: TGTGCCAGTAGGACAGGTTCGAACACCGGGGAGCTGTTTTTT.